One and the same sample provided the 23 T cell receptor beta chains below, sequenced in a study of neurological immune-mediated disorders. TCRdb redid the calling of the 5' RACE reads with MiXCR, one entry per CDR3 protein. The sample records tens of thousands of distinct CDR3 sequences, about 9.3% being singletons. The sequenced sample was PBMCs. The receptor source for this set is a man in his forties or fifties in good health.

This clonotype was recorded at least ten times. The CDR3 reads CATSSPDREVPTGELFF. In DNA, the CDR3 is TGTGCCACCAGCAGTCCCGACAGGGAAGTCCCCACCGGGGAGCTGTTTTTT. The chain employs TRBV15 and TRBJ2-2, with 7 bases that match TRBD1. The CDR3 spans 17 residues. Germline CDR1 is LNHNV and CDR2 is YYDKDF (reference sequence). Trimming took 3 bases from V and 4 from J; bases not matched to a gene: 11. Complete variable domain (other parts from reference TRBV15 and TRBJ2-2): DAMVIQNPRYQVTQFGKPVTLSCSQTLNHNVMYWYQQKSSQAPKLLFHYYDKDFNNEADTPDNFQSRRPNTSFCFLDIRSPGLGDTAMYLCATSSPDREVPTGELFFGEGSRLTVL.

This clonotype showed up many times. The rearrangement links TRBV15 to TRBJ2-2; D gene uncertain. V was clipped by 3 bases and J by 1 base, with 6 bases between them. The CDR3 runs to 14 residues. CDR1 is LNHNV and CDR2 is YYDKDF in the germline V gene (reference sequence). CDR3 bases: TGTGCCACCAGCAGCATAAGGAACACCGGGGAGCTGTTTTTT. Translating it yields CATSSIRNTGELFF.

The rearrangement links TRBV10-2 to TRBJ1-2; D unclear. Deletions cut 0 bases from V and 13 bases from J, with 15 bases between. The CDR3 extends over 13 amino acids. Germline CDR1 and CDR2: WSHSY and SAAADI. The CDR3: CASSESGSTQSTF. For the CDR3, the DNA is TGCGCCAGCAGTGAGTCGGGCAGCACACAAAGCACCTTC.

This clonotype has at least ten counts. The CDR3 loop is CASSQAGYEQYF. The CDR3 DNA reads as TGTGCCAGCAGCCAAGCGGGTTACGAGCAGTACTTC. This rearrangement joins TRBV14 to TRBJ2-7; D is ambiguous. Germline V gene data show CDR1 as SGHDN and CDR2 as FVKESK. The CDR3 covers 12 residues. The germline V and J ends were trimmed by 1 base and 4 bases, with 5 bases remaining between them.

Many counts were recorded for this clonotype. J is TRBJ2-7 and V is TRBV29-1; 8 bases fit TRBD2. J was trimmed by 3 bases and V by 6 bases; bases with no gene match: 13. CDR3 length: 15 residues. The V gene's germline CDR1 is SQVTM and CDR2 ANQGSEA. Here the CDR3 reads CSVALLRGGFYEQYF. In DNA, the CDR3 is TGCAGCGTCGCCCTCCTTCGGGGGGGCTTCTACGAGCAGTACTTC.

The sample holds many counts of this clonotype. CDR3 bases: TGTGCCAGCAGTTACGACAGGGGTCCCGAGCAGTACTTC. Translated, it gives CASSYDRGPEQYF. V gene TRBV6-5 combines with J gene TRBJ2-7; 8 bases match TRBD1. V dropped 2 bases and J dropped 6; count of bases not matched to a gene: 3. The V gene's germline CDR1 is MNHEY and CDR2 SVGAGI. The length of the CDR3 is 13 residues.

Ten or more counts support this clonotype. In DNA form, the CDR3 reads TGCAGTGCCCAAATCCCCGGGGGTTCACCCCTCCACTTT. Translation: CSAQIPGGSPLHF. This sequence joins TRBV20-1 and TRBJ1-6, with D perhaps matching TRBD1 (5 bases). The CDR3 consists of 13 residues. Germline assignment: CDR1 DFQATT and CDR2 SNEGSKA (reference sequence). V dropped 6 bases and J dropped 9 bases, with 15 bases sitting between them.

Ten or more counts support this clonotype. The rearrangement links TRBV24-1 to TRBJ2-2, with TRBD2 identical over 13 bases. Germline CDR1 reads KGHDR; CDR2 reads SFDVKD. CDR3 length: 21 residues. The V gene end was trimmed by 2 bases and the J gene end by 5 bases; junction bases not matched to a gene: 16. CDR3 in DNA: TGTGCCACCAGTGATTCAACTAGCGGGAGGGCGTTACCGCAACAAACCGGGGAGCTGTTTTTT. It yields the protein CATSDSTSGRALPQQTGELFF.

This clonotype was detected ten times or more. The chain recombines TRBV7-9 with TRBJ2-5, with TRBD2 identical over 10 bases. V lost 1 base, J lost 5 bases, and 7 bases stayed unmatched. CDR1 is SEHNR and CDR2 is FQNEAQ in the germline V gene (reference sequence). The CDR3 is 16 amino acids. CDR3: CASSLDLAGEAETQYF. The CDR3 nucleotides read TGTGCCAGCAGCTTAGATCTAGCGGGAGAGGCGGAGACCCAGTACTTC.

This chain joins TRBV5-1 and TRBJ2-3, with a tentative D call TRBD1 (6 bases). Germline values: CDR1 SGHRS, CDR2 YFSETQ. The CDR3 has 14 amino acids. Trimming shortened V by 0 bases and J by 7 bases, and 12 bases separated the two germline ends. For the CDR3, the DNA is TGCGCCAGCAGCTTGGAGCCAGGGGAATATACGCAGTATTTT. It yields the protein CASSLEPGEYTQYF. The full variable domain, with the rest looked up from reference TRBV5-1 and TRBJ2-3, is KAGVTQTPRYLIKTRGQQVTLSCSPISGHRSVSWYQQTPGQGLQFLFEYFSETQRNKGNFPGRFSGRQFSNSRSEMNVSTLELGDSALYLCASSLEPGEYTQYFGPGTRLTVL.

Points on this clonotype: Possible read error: a much larger clone is one base away. V and J are TRBV7-3 and TRBJ2-1; 12 nucleotides match TRBD2. The CDR3 is made up of 16 amino acids. Germline loops: CDR1 SGHTA, CDR2 FQGTGA. The CDR3 loop is CASSLVLAGGTNEPFF. The CDR3 DNA is TGTGCCAGCAGCTTAGTTCTAGCGGGAGGGACCAATGAGCCGTTCTTC.

The genes are TRBV20-1 and TRBJ2-4; D is unresolved. This CDR3 has 12 residues. The V and J ends lost 5 bases and 5 bases respectively, with 10 bases between them. The germline CDR1 and CDR2 sequences are DFQATT and SNEGSKA (reference sequence). CDR3 DNA: TGCAGTGCTGACCCTTTCGAAAACATTCAGTACTTC. Translated: CSADPFENIQYF.

Turning to this clonotype: A much larger clone lies a single base off, so this may be a read error. V usage is TRBV6-1 and J usage is TRBJ2-7, with D possibly being TRBD2 (7 bases). The CDR3 loop spans 13 amino acids. Germline CDR1 reads MNHNS; CDR2 reads SASEGT. The CDR3 nucleotides read TGTTCCAGCAGCCCCGGGGGGCTCTACGAGCAGTACTTC. Protein: CSSSPGGLYEQYF.

Many counts were recorded for this clonotype. This chain uses TRBV12-3 or TRBV12-4 with TRBJ1-5; D remains unclear. Trimming removed 1 base at V and 5 bases at J, with 3 bases between. The CDR3 has 12 residues. CDR3 sequence: CASSLGDQPQHF. CDR3 sequence (DNA): TGTGCCAGCAGTTTAGGAGATCAGCCCCAGCATTTT.

Points on this clonotype: At one end the junction does not follow the germline gene, possibly because of a read error. V is TRBV5-5 and J is TRBJ2-1, with 8 bases identical to TRBD1. The CDR3 is made up of 15 amino acids. Per the germline V gene, CDR1 is SGHKS and CDR2 is YYEKEE (reference sequence). Written as DNA, the CDR3 is TGTGCCAGCAGCTTAGCAGGGGGCCCCTACGATGAGCAGTTCTTC. Residues: CASSLAGGPYDEQFF. The full variable domain, completed using reference TRBV5-5 and TRBJ2-1, is DAGVTQSPTHLIKTRGQQVTLRCSPISGHKSVSWYQQVLGQGPQFIFQYYEKEERGRGNFPDRFSARQFPNYSSELNVNALLLGDSALYLCASSLAGGPYDEQFFGPGTRLTVL.

The sample holds many counts of this clonotype. V usage is TRBV29-1 and J usage is TRBJ2-5; TRBD1 is a possible D gene (6 bases). The germline V gene has CDR1 SQVTM and CDR2 ANQGSEA. CDR3 length: 11 amino acids. Trimming cost V 6 bases and J 4 bases, with 9 bases left between them. The CDR3 is CSVSQGETQYF. In DNA form, the CDR3 reads TGCAGCGTCTCACAGGGAGAGACCCAGTACTTC.

The chain uses TRBV20-1 and TRBJ1-5; tentative D call: TRBD1 (5 bases). Trimming took off 2 bases at V and 15 bases at J, with 23 bases between the two ends. The CDR3 covers 14 residues. Germline V gene lookup returns CDR1 DFQATT and CDR2 SNEGSKA (reference sequence). In DNA form, the CDR3 reads TGCAGTGCTAGACAGGGAAAACTCAATCAGCCCAGGCATTTT. Residues: CSARQGKLNQPRHF.

The chain uses TRBV28 and TRBJ2-7; 7 bases agree with TRBD1. The germline gives CDR1 MDHEN, CDR2 SYDVKM. The J segment lost 3 bases and the V segment lost 1 base, leaving 6 bases of the junction unmatched. CDR3 length: 15 amino acids. CDR3 sequence (DNA): TGTGCCAGCAGTTTATCAGCCGACAGGGACTACGAGCAGTACTTC. Residues: CASSLSADRDYEQYF.

This clonotype was detected ten times or more. The rearrangement links TRBV20-1 to TRBJ2-3; a possible D gene is TRBD1 (6 bases). The germline V and J ends were trimmed by 4 bases and 1 base, with 18 bases remaining between them. The V gene's germline CDR1 is DFQATT and CDR2 SNEGSKA (reference sequence). The CDR3 sequence is 16 residues long. This chain's CDR3 is CSAKAPDRRRTDTQYF. DNA of the CDR3: TGCAGTGCTAAGGCCCCAGACAGGAGACGCACAGATACGCAGTATTTT.

This clonotype was counted at least ten times. The gene calls are TRBV27 and TRBJ2-5, with TRBD2 matching over 9 bases. Germline V gene sequence: CDR1 MNHEY, CDR2 SMNVEV (reference sequence). Losses at the gene ends were 2 bases for V and 4 bases for J; bases not matched to a gene: 8. The CDR3 length is 16 residues. This CDR3 is CASSLAGGPLRETQYF. CDR3 DNA sequence: TGTGCCAGCAGTTTAGCGGGGGGGCCCTTGAGAGAGACCCAGTACTTC.

In its sample, this clonotype was seen a few times. The chain employs TRBV20-1 and TRBJ1-4, with 7 bases aligning to TRBD1. The V and J ends lost 3 bases and 5 bases, in that order; junction bases with no gene match: 6. The CDR3 totals 14 residues. The germline V gene encodes CDR1 DFQATT and CDR2 SNEGSKA (reference sequence). For the CDR3, the DNA is TGCAGTGCTAGGGTCGGACAGGTCAATGAAAAACTGTTTTTT. Translation gives CSARVGQVNEKLFF.

This clonotype was counted ten times or more. The V gene is TRBV20-1, the J gene TRBJ2-5; no firm D call. The germline gives CDR1 DFQATT, CDR2 SNEGSKA (reference sequence). The CDR3 has 11 residues. The germline V and J ends were trimmed by 2 bases and 2 bases, with 3 bases remaining between them. The CDR3 DNA reads TGCAGTGCTAGAAGACAAGAGACCCAGTACTTC. This gives the protein CSARRQETQYF.

The chain uses TRBV27 and TRBJ2-7, with 7 bases identical to TRBD1. Germline V gives CDR1 MNHEY, CDR2 SMNVEV (reference sequence). The CDR3 is 14 residues long. J gave up 1 base and V 6 bases, and 6 bases lay outside the gene matches. This CDR3 is CASRPGGSSYEQYF. Here the CDR3 DNA reads TGTGCCAGCAGGCCAGGGGGTTCTTCCTACGAGCAGTACTTC.